Included here is one T cell receptor beta chain sequence, with context. Its antigen is unknown. Base qualities are missing; no much larger clone stands one base away. Between the V and J ends, shortened by 3 bases and 0 bases respectively, the junction contains 12 bases. Inclusive of the bounding cysteine and phenylalanine, the CDR3 is 17 residues long. This entry keeps only the CDR3 DNA: 51 bases, framed from base 1. The CDR1 and CDR2 encoded by the germline V gene (reference sequence) are LNHNV and YYDKDF. The library was made by the immunoSEQ multiplex PCR assay. For the multiplex PCR, a mixture combining 60 forward primers for TCR Vbeta segments and 13 reverse primers for TCR Jbeta segments was used. A multiplex PCR assay on genomic DNA amplified the CDR3 region of rearranged TCR beta genes. Amplified TCR beta libraries were sequenced as 87-base-pair reads on the Illumina HiSeq System. The original methods were these. Across the 600 to 700 repertoires, a later analysis counted roughly 84 million unique TCR beta chains, 9.5 million to 13 million of which were shared by at least two donors. A nearest-neighbor algorithm error-corrected the raw reads and collapsed the reads into unique sequences, merging closely related sequences to remove PCR and sequencing errors. V, D and J gene segments were assigned by aligning CDR3 sequences to IMGT reference sequences. For a sequence to be retained, at least a six-nucleotide match to both a V gene segment and a J gene segment was required. A rearrangement was called productive if the CDR3 had no stop codons and remained in frame with V and J, and every other rearrangement was called non-productive. CDR3 was defined according to IMGT convention as the region running from the second conserved V-encoded cysteine to the conserved J-encoded phenylalanine. The earlier analysis of 587 of the donors excluded sequences that lacked an unambiguous match to a single V gene segment. In an earlier analysis of a few hundred of the donors, a V segment was called functional when productive rearrangements were above 56.7%, and segregating when the standard deviation between donors exceeded 5%. A statistical classification framework was built to diagnose cytomegalovirus status from the catalog of TCR beta chain sequences. V and J gene assignment, in a later analysis, came from comparing TCR nucleotide sequences with IMGT/GENE-DB human TR gene sequences. The TCRdist pipeline was used in a later analysis to assign CDR3 sequences and most-parsimonious VDJ recombination scenarios. In a later analysis, each TCR beta chain was defined by its CDR3 amino acid sequence together with its V-gene family, and reads without a unique V-gene family were excluded. A later analysis removed 550 to 700 highly shared, low-generation-probability nucleotide sequences to deal with suspected cross-contamination and a sequencing artifact. In a later analysis, a clonal expansion index for each public chain was calculated from normalized within-repertoire ranks of inferred template counts. In a later analysis, generation probabilities were computed with a VDJ recombination model fitted to out-of-frame rearrangements, and the resulting probabilities were checked against IGoR. Hypergeometric tests were used in a later analysis to score TCR-TCR, TCR-HLA and TCR-CMV co-occurrence, with a repertoire-size bias correction applied to the TCR pairs. False discovery rates were estimated in a later analysis by permuting HLA or CMV assignments 20 times. In a later analysis, co-occurring TCRs were grouped using DBSCAN, and TCRdist sequence similarity was added for clustering within HLA-allele-positive subsets. Repertoires with fewer than 30,000 or more than 120,000 public chains, plus five repertoires with anomalous nucleotide sharing, were excluded from co-occurrence clustering. TCRdb stores this immuneACCESS table with in-frame sequences only. Part of the clones is absent; in the studies checked, under half of the shortfall reflects unresolved V genes, and no reason is known for the rest. The V and J calls and clone size were taken over from that table, and D and trimming were inferred from the DNA. This sample is represented by about 200,000 clones; 80% to 85% of them were singletons. The top ten clonotypes cover 6% to 8% of the sample.

The data belong to a study of cytomegalovirus exposure and HLA in healthy donors (dated by TCRdb to between 2016 and 2019). Study-wide context: According to an earlier analysis of several hundred of the donors, 150 million to 200 million T cells yielded over 90 million unique TCR beta sequences and about 300 Gb of sequence data. Using immunosequencing, the study profiled T cell repertoires from fewer than 700 subjects and related those repertoires to cytomegalovirus serostatus. Of the approximately 400 genotyped donors, 80% to 90% were placed in the genetic ancestry cluster associated with self-reported Caucasian donors. Typing coverage varied by locus: roughly 629-640 donors for A, B, C, DRB1 and DQB1; some 520 for DQA1; approximately 610 for DPA1; roughly 450 for DPB1. Rather than using new phenotypic data, the later analysis identified candidate immune exposures from TCR beta sequences and from how often those sequences occurred across donors. High-throughput TCR immunosequencing, statistical association of individual TCRs with disease status, and machine learning were combined to predict cytomegalovirus infection status. The study was designed to test whether signatures of past pathogen exposure could be identified by cataloging public T cell receptors. An early release that covered roughly 600 HLA-typed donors contained about 290 gigabases of sequencing data and approximately 85 million unique TCR sequences. Donor age, sex, ethnicity and CMV serostatus were compiled together with the repertoire data. Both class I and class II loci were covered by HLA typing, at four-digit resolution. A later genetic analysis took genome-wide SNP genotypes for about 60% of the roughly 670 donors and used that subset as a discovery cohort. Roughly five DR-DQ haplotypes were treated as single units for association and clustering because of strong linkage in the cohort. Across under 500 genotyped donors of the cohort, an average of about 240,000 unique TCR beta nucleotide sequences per donor were sequenced, and 15% to 20% of those sequences were non-productive. In addition to the first cohort of approximately 670 subjects, a separate validation cohort of approximately 130 different subjects was used. A later analysis re-analyzed previously published TCR beta repertoires from roughly 630 donors and added high-resolution HLA genotyping to study TCR occurrence patterns. All discovery cohort repertoires had been generated using a single sequencing platform. An earlier analysis of around 580 of the donors used high-throughput TCR beta sequencing to judge whether each TCR beta V gene segment behaved as functional or pseudogenic.

Study-wide conclusions, independent of this receptor: A cluster of highly shared sequence variants was judged likely to be a technical artifact of the sequencing pipeline. According to a later analysis, parvovirus B19, influenza, CMV and Epstein-Barr virus appeared linked to several top co-occurrence clusters. An earlier analysis of around 500 of the donors showed that most TCR beta V segments appeared in productive rearrangements either about 90% or about 30% of the time, which broadly matched IMGT annotations. Three of the identified cytomegalovirus-associated TCR beta chains were confirmed in vitro to be specific for cytomegalovirus antigens. In the study, 150 to 200 TCR beta chains were listed as associated with cytomegalovirus. Because the 87-base-pair reads could not distinguish some IMGT-functional V segments, including TRBV6-2 and TRBV6-3, those segments were excluded. A later genetic analysis reported fewer N-insertions in productive TCRs among donors in an Asian-associated ancestry cluster than the roughly 700-donor mean. An association between a missense DCLRE1C variant and V-gene and J-gene trimming of TCR beta chains was found in a later genetic analysis and replicated in an independent cohort. In a later analysis, HLA-associated TCR beta chains showed more clonal expansion and lower generation probabilities than non-associated chains that were equally common. Immune exposure information for the cohort was limited to CMV serostatus. Because counts were too low, about 15 rarely observed V segments, including chromosome 9 orphons, were left out of the earlier analysis of roughly 600 of the donors. This cohort had only TCR beta chains sequenced, and the lack of alpha or paired-chain data limited which features could be detected. Because some donors lacked HLA typing at each locus, the association tests relied only on the typed subset. A further reported finding was that TCR beta sequences accurately predicted the HLA-A and HLA-B alleles for most subjects in the first cohort. In a later analysis, the rate of TCR association differed among HLA loci, with DRB1 alleles having the most associated TCRs and HLA-C alleles having the fewest. In a later analysis, most CMV-associated TCR beta chains were found to appear HLA-restricted, with HLA associations seemingly driven largely by CMV exposure. A later analysis associated around 16,000 TCR beta sequences with specific HLA alleles at a false discovery rate of 0.05. Cytomegalovirus status was reported to be diagnosed by the classifier with high specificity and sensitivity in both the original and validation cohorts. According to the authors, the approach could potentially be generalized to other disease states and immunological phenotypes. Presence/absence analyses assumed roughly uniform sequencing depth across donors, an assumption that may not hold. Assigning TCR associations to individual alleles was difficult when HLA alleles, especially DR and DQ, strongly co-occurred. Most TCR sequences were seen in very few donors, while some public TCRs were found in many individuals. Linkage disequilibrium might explain the correlated functional status among segregating V segments, but an unknown experimental factor could not be ruled out.

The cohort comprised more than 550 healthy bone marrow donors. All cohort members were sampled while nominally healthy, although unrecorded immune exposures were likely present. The donor was CMV seropositive and was included in the group of some 290 seropositive cohort members. A peripheral blood sample was collected from each donor, and TCR beta sequencing was performed on peripheral blood mononuclear cells. Genomic DNA was extracted from the blood cell samples with the Qiagen DNeasy Blood Extraction Kit. Sequencing input: PBMCs. This TCR was recovered from a woman between 50 and 59 years old in good health and CMV-seropositive. The chain couples TRBV15 to TRBJ2-6, with the D gene too uncertain to name. The CDR3 region has the sequence CATSSLSQFSGANVLTF. DNA sequence: TGTGCCACCAGCAGCCTCTCACAGTTCTCTGGGGCCAACGTCCTGACTTTC. With all but the CDR3 taken from the reference TRBV15 and TRBJ2-6 genes, the full variable domain is: DAMVIQNPRYQVTQFGKPVTLSCSQTLNHNVMYWYQQKSSQAPKLLFHYYDKDFNNEADTPDNFQSRRPNTSFCFLDIRSPGLGDTAMYLCATSSLSQFSGANVLTFGAGSRLTVL.